What follows are 3 T cell receptor beta chains derived from one specimen sequenced in a study of PD-1 blockade in classical Hodgkin lymphoma. The data were produced by immunoSEQ multiplex PCR, yet TCRdb's version contains in-frame clones alone and is incomplete. The sample contains tens of thousands of clones, over 75% of which appear only once. Stated time point: cycle 4 day 1 (C4D1), after 5 to 7 weeks of nivolumab. Exposure to brentuximab vedotin varied, and each patient had relapsed following autologous stem cell transplantation. This material consisted of peripheral blood mononuclear cells (PBMCs), taken before the fourth cycle of nivolumab. The receptors stem from a human donor with classical Hodgkin lymphoma.

The chain links TRBV9 to TRBJ2-2; weak D call: TRBD1 (5 bases). CDR1 is SGDLS, CDR2 YYNGEE, per germline. The CDR3 length is 14 residues. The germline V and J ends were trimmed by 8 bases and 3 bases, with 14 bases remaining between them. The CDR3 region has the DNA TGTGCCAGGACGGTAGGGGTGGACACCGGGGAGCTGTTTTTT. Its protein is CARTVGVDTGELFF.

This sequence joins TRBV19 and TRBJ2-7; 8 positions agree with TRBD2. Per the germline V gene, CDR1 is LNHDA and CDR2 is SQIVND (reference sequence). The CDR3 runs to 14 residues. The trim removed 6 bases at V and 2 bases at J, leaving 6 bases unmatched. CDR3 DNA: TGTGCCAGTAGCAGCCCGGGAGGGCCCTACGAGCAGTACTTC. It encodes CASSSPGGPYEQYF.

The chain couples TRBV5-1 to TRBJ1-2; the match to TRBD1 covers 8 bases. V shed 4 bases and J 8 bases; nucleotides not matched to a gene: 13. This CDR3 spans 15 amino acids. Germline V gives CDR1 SGHRS, CDR2 YFSETQ. The CDR3 region is CASSPRGPGSEGYTF. The CDR3 DNA sequence: TGCGCCAGCAGCCCCAGGGGGCCCGGGTCGGAGGGCTACACCTTC.